Shown below are 2 T cell receptor beta chains from a single sample sequenced in a study of blood T cell repertoires in COVID-19. Assay used: immunoSEQ multiplex PCR; TCRdb lists only in-frame clones, some missing. The top ten hold about 8.8% of the sample, which has fewer than 50,000 clones, 85% to 90% seen once. Sequencing was carried out using peripheral blood. All receptors derive from a man aged 45-65 years with active COVID-19.

The V gene is TRBV25-1, the J gene TRBJ2-3; tentatively, D is TRBD2 (7 bases). The CDR3 is made up of 13 amino acids. Germline-derived CDR1 and CDR2 are MGHDK and SYGVNS. V lost 6 bases and J lost 6, with 13 bases in between. DNA for the CDR3: TGTGCCAGCAGGGGAGGGGGGGTCGATACGCAGTATTTT. It yields the protein CASRGGGVDTQYF.

V is TRBV3-1 (or the pseudogene TRBV3-2) and J is TRBJ1-2; 10 bases are a match to TRBD1. Germline V gene data show CDR1 as LGHDT and CDR2 as YNNKEL (reference sequence). Losses at the gene ends were 2 bases for V and 2 bases for J; bases not matched to a gene: 5. CDR3 length: 16 amino acids. This chain's CDR3 is CASSQRGTGDNYGYTF. CDR3 sequence (DNA): TGTGCCAGCAGCCAACGAGGGACAGGGGACAACTATGGCTACACCTTC.